The T cell receptor beta chain described here comes from a study of blood T cell repertoires in COVID-19. Study summary: The United States, Italy and Spain were the sources of the acute and convalescent COVID-19 samples. Sources were T cells, B-cell-depleted T cells, or PBMCs; the material itself was cDNA or gDNA.

Using immunoSEQ multiplex PCR, the repertoire was profiled, and TCRdb retains in-frame clones only, with some absent. The table records around 250,000 clones, approximately 83% of them present only once. The CDR3 length is 15 residues. Germline values: CDR1 SNHLY, CDR2 FYNNEI. V was pared by 6 bases and J by 6 bases, with 12 bases of the junction left unmatched. This receptor was identified in a man in his forties or fifties with active or convalescent COVID-19. What was sequenced was peripheral blood. This sequence joins TRBV2 and TRBJ1-2; 8 bases are a match to TRBD1. In DNA, the CDR3 is TGTGCCAGCAGCCTCGCCCGGACAGGGAACCATGGCTACACCTTC. Amino acid sequence: CASSLARTGNHGYTF. Filled out from reference TRBV2 and TRBJ1-2, the complete variable domain reads EPEVTQTPSHQVTQMGQEVILRCVPISNHLYFYWYRQILGQKVEFLVSFYNNEISEKSEIFDDQFSVERPDGSNFTLKIRSTKLEDSAMYFCASSLARTGNHGYTFGSGTRLTVV.